This entry concerns a single T cell receptor beta chain. Original analysis: By means of reference gene primer amplification, nucleated cell counts were estimated. Some clones are missing from TCRdb's copy, which holds only in-frame ones; the method was immunoSEQ multiplex PCR. Clone size and V and J calls were adopted from that table, with D and trimming inferred from the DNA. This sample has over 120,000 clones; over 70% occur once, and the top ten carry around 3.7%. This sample is drawn from a study of blood T cell repertoires in COVID-19. Overall study: Both acute and convalescent COVID-19 samples were obtained from the United States, Italy and Spain. Sample material is recorded as cDNA or gDNA derived from T cells, B-cell-depleted T cells, or PBMCs.

The sequencing input was peripheral blood. This clonotype was obtained from a man between 65 and 85 years old who had recovered from COVID-19.

CDR3 coding DNA: TGTGCCAGCAGCGTATACGGGACTTACAATGAGCAGTTCTTC. This gives the protein CASSVYGTYNEQFF. This chain uses TRBV9 with TRBJ2-1; possibly TRBD2 for D (6 bases). CDR1 is SGDLS, CDR2 YYNGEE, per germline. V lost 1 base and J 4 bases, leaving 9 bases between the germline ends. The CDR3 totals 14 residues.